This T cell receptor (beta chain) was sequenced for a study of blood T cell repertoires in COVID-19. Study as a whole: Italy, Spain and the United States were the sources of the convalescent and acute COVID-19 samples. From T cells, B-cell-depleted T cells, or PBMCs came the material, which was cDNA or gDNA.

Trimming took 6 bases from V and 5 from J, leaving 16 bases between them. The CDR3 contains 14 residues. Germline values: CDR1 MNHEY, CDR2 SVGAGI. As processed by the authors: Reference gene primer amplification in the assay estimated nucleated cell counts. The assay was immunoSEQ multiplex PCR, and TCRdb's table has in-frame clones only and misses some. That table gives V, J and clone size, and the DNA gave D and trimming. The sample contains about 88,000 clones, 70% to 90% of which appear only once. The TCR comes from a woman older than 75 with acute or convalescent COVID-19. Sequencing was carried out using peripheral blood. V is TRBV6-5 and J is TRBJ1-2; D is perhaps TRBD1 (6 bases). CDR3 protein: CASRGGWGPYGYTF. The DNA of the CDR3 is TGTGCCAGCAGAGGGGGATGGGGGCCTTATGGCTACACCTTC.